This note documents a single T cell receptor beta chain sequence. Authors' data handling: Estimation of nucleated cell counts was performed using reference gene primer amplification. Sequencing used immunoSEQ multiplex PCR; TCRdb keeps in-frame clones, though not all of them. That table supplies the V and J calls and clone size; D and trimming were determined from the DNA. The sample contains fewer than 95,000 clones, roughly nine tenths of which appear only once. The V gene end was trimmed by 4 bases and the J gene end by 6 bases; junction bases not matched to a gene: 5. The germline V gene has CDR1 SGDLS and CDR2 YYNGEE. The CDR3 has 16 amino acids. The data were taken from a study of blood T cell repertoires in COVID-19. Across the study: Collection of acute and convalescent COVID-19 samples took place in the United States, Italy and Spain. The cDNA or gDNA used as material had been derived from T cells, B-cell-depleted T cells, or PBMCs.

The clonotype originates from a man aged 45 to 65 with acute or convalescent COVID-19. The V call is TRBV9, the J call TRBJ2-2; the match to TRBD2 covers 14 bases. The sequenced material came from peripheral blood. CDR3 in DNA: TGTGCCAGCAGCCCGGGACTAGCGGGGGCCGCCGGGGAGCTGTTTTTT. It codes for CASSPGLAGAAGELFF.